Given below is one TCR beta chain in context. V was pared by 0 bases and J by 3 bases, with 3 bases of the junction left unmatched. The length of the CDR3 is 16 residues. The germline V gene encodes CDR1 MGHRA and CDR2 YSYEKL. This specimen comes from a study of blood T cell repertoires in COVID-19. The overall study: From the United States, Italy and Spain came samples of acute and convalescent COVID-19. The analysed material was cDNA or gDNA that came from T cells, B-cell-depleted T cells, or PBMCs.

Per the original methods: The assay estimated nucleated cells by amplifying reference gene primers. The protocol was immunoSEQ multiplex PCR, while the TCRdb copy is restricted to in-frame clones and leaves out a portion. V, J and clone size are taken as reported in that table, and D and trimming were inferred from the DNA itself. This table has under 55,000 clones, about 80% appearing once. The specimen sequenced was peripheral blood. This sequence originates from a man between 65 and 80 years old with acute or convalescent COVID-19. This chain connects TRBV4-1 to TRBJ2-1, with 9 positions matching TRBD1. CDR3 sequence: CASSQDETGGYNEQFF. The CDR3 nucleotides read TGCGCCAGCAGCCAAGACGAGACAGGGGGCTACAATGAGCAGTTCTTC.